This T cell receptor (beta chain) is drawn from a study of shared clonotypes between healthy human individuals. Trimming removed 3 bases from V and 4 bases from J, with 12 bases in between. CDR3 length: 13 residues. Germline V lookup: CDR1 GTSNPN, CDR2 SVGIG (reference sequence). Every contributor of samples was a Caucasian grown-up residing in Nashville, Tennessee. Method: immunoSEQ multiplex PCR; TCRdb's copy keeps in-frame clones and lacks some. The sample includes 650,000 to 700,000 clones, roughly 88% of them seen just once. The chain has TRBV30 and TRBJ1-2; D ambiguous. The source is a man between 18 and 29 years old in good health. Some clones in this sample may be carry-over from other donors' samples. Input material: memory CD8+ T cells from PBMCs. Subset defined: CD45RO+ cells pooled with CCR7-negative TemRA cells. The CDR3 DNA follows: TGTGCCTGGAGGCAGTTATCGGGCTATGGCTACACCTTC. It is translated as CAWRQLSGYGYTF.